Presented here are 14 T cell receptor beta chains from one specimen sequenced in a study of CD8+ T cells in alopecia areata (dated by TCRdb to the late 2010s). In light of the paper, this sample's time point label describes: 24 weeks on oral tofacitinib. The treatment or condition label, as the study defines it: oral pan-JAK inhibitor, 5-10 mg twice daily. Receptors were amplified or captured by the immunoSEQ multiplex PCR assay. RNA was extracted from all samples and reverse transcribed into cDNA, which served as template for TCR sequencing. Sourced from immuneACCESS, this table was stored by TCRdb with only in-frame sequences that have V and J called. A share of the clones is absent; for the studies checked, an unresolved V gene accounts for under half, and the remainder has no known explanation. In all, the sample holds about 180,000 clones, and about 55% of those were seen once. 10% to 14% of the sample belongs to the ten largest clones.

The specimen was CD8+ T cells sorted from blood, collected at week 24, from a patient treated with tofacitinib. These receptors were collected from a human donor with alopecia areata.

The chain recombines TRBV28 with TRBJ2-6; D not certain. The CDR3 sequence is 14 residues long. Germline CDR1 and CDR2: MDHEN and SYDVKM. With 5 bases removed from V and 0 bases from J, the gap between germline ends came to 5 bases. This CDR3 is CASSPISGANVLTF. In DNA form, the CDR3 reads TGTGCCAGCAGTCCGATCTCTGGGGCCAACGTCCTGACTTTC.

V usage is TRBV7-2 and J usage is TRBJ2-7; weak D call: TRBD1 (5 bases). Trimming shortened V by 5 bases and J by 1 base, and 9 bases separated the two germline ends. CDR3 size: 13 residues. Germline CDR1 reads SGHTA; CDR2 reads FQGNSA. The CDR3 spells CASSDSPSYEQYF. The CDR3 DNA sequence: TGTGCCAGCAGCGACAGTCCATCCTACGAGCAGTACTTC.

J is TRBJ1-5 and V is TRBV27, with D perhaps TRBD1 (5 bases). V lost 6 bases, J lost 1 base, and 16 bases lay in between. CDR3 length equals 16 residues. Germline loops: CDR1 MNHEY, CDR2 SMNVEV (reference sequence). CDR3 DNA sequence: TGTGCCAGCAGGCCTTGGAAGGAGGGGAGCAATCAGCCCCAGCATTTT. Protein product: CASRPWKEGSNQPQHF.

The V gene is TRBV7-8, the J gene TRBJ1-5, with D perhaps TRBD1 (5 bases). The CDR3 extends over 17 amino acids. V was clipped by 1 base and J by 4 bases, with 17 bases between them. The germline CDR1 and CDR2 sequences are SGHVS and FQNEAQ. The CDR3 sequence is CASSLGRRQGRNQPQHF. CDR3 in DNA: TGTGCCAGCAGCTTAGGTCGGAGGCAGGGTCGGAATCAGCCCCAGCATTTT.

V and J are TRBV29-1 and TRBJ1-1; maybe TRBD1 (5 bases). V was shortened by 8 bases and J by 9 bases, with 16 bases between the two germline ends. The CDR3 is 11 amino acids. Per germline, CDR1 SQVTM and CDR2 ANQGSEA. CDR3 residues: CSIKSGSQAFF. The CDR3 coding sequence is TGCAGCATCAAATCAGGGTCTCAAGCTTTCTTT.

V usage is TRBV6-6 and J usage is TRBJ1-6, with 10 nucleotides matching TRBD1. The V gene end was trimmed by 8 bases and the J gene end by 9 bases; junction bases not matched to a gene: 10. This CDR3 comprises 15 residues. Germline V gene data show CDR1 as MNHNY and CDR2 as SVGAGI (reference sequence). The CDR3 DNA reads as TGTGCCAGCGGAGACGACCGGACAGGGGGTTCACCCCTCCACTTT. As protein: CASGDDRTGGSPLHF.

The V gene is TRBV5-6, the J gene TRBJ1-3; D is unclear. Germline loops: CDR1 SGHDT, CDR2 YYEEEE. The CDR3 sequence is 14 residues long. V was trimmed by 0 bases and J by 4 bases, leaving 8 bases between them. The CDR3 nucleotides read TGTGCCAGCAGCTTGGGAGATAACGGAAACACCATATATTTT. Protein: CASSLGDNGNTIYF.

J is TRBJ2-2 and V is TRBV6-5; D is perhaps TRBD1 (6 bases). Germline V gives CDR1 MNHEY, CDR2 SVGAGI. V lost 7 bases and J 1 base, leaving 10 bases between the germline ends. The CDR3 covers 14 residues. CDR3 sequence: CASTIQGNTGELFF. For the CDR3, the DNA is TGTGCCAGCACCATACAGGGGAACACCGGGGAGCTGTTTTTT.

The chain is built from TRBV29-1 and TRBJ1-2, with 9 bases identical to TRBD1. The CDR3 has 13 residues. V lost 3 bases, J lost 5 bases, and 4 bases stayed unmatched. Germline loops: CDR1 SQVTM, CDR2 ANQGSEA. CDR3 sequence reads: CSVDGTGKYGYTF. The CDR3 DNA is TGCAGCGTTGACGGGACAGGGAAGTATGGCTACACCTTC.

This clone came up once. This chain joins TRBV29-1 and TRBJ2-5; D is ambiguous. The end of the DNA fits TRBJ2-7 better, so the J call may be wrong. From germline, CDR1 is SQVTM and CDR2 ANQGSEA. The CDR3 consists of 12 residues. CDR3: CSVELGPYEQYF. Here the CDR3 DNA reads TGCAGCGTTGAGTTGGGCCCATACGAGCAGTACTTC.

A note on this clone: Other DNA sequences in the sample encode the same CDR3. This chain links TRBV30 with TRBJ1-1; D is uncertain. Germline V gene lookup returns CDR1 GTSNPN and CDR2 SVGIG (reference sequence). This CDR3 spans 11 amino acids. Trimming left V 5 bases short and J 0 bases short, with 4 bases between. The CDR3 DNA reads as TGTGCCTGGGGCATGAACACTGAAGCTTTCTTT. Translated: CAWGMNTEAFF.

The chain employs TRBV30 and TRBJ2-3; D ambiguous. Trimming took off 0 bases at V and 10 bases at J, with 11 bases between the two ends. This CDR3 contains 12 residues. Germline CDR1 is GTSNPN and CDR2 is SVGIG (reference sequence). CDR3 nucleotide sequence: TGTGCCTGGAGTGTGACCACCGACGCGCAGTATTTT. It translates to CAWSVTTDAQYF.

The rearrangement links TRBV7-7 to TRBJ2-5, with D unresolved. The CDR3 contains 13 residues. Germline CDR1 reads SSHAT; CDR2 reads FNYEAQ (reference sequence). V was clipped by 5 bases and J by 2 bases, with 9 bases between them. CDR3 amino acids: CASSPREQETQYF. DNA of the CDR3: TGTGCCAGCAGCCCCCGTGAGCAAGAGACCCAGTACTTC.

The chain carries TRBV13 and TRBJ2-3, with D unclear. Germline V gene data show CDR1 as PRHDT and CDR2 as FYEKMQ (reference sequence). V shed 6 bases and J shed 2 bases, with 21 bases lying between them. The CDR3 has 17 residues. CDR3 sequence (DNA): TGTGCCAGCAGTTGGTCACAATTGGTAGGGCCCACAGATACGCAGTATTTT. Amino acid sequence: CASSWSQLVGPTDTQYF.